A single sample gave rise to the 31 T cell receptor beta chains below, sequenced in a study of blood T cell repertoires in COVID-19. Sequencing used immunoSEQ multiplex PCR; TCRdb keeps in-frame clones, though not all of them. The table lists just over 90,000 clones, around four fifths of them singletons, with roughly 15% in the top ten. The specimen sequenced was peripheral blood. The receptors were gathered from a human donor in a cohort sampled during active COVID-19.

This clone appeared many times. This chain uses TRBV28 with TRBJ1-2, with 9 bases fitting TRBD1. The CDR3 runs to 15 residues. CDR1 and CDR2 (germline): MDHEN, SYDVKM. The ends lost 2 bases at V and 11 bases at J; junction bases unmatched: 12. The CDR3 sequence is CASSLGGGTGRPYTF. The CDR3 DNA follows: TGTGCCAGCAGTTTAGGGGGCGGGACAGGGAGGCCATACACCTTC.

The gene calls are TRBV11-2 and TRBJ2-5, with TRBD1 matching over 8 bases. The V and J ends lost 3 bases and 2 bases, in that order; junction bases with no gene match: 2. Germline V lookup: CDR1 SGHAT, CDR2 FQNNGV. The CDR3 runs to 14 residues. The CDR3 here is CASSFDRGQETQYF. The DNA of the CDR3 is TGTGCCAGCAGCTTTGACAGGGGACAAGAGACCCAGTACTTC.

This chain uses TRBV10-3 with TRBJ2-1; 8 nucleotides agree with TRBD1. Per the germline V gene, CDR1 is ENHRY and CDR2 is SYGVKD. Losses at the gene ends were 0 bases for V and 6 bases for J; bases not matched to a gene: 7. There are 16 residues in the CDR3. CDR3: CAISESVQGGVNEQFF. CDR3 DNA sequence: TGTGCCATCAGTGAGTCTGTACAGGGGGGAGTCAATGAGCAGTTCTTC.

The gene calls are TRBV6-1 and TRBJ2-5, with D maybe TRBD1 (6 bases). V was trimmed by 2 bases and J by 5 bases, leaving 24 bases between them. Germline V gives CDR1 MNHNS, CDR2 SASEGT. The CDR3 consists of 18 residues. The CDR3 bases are TGTGCCAGCAGTGAACTTCCCAGGGGCCTATCCTGGTACGAGACCCAGTACTTC. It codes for CASSELPRGLSWYETQYF.

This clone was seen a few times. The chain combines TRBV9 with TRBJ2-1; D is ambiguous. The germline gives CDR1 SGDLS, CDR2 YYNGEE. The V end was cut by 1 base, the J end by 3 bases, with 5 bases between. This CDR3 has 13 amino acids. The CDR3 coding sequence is TGTGCCAGCAGCGTAAACGGCTACAATGAGCAGTTCTTC. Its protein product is CASSVNGYNEQFF.

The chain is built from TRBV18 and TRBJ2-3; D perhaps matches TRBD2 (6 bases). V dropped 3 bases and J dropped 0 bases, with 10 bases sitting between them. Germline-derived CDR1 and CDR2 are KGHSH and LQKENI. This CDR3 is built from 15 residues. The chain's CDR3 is CASSPVGGSTDTQYF. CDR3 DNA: TGTGCCAGCTCACCCGTCGGGGGAAGCACAGATACGCAGTATTTT. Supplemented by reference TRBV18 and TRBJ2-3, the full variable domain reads NAGVMQNPRHLVRRRGQEARLRCSPMKGHSHVYWYRQLPEEGLKFMVYLQKENIIDESGMPKERFSAEFPKEGPSILRIQQVVRGDSAAYFCASSPVGGSTDTQYFGPGTRLTVL.

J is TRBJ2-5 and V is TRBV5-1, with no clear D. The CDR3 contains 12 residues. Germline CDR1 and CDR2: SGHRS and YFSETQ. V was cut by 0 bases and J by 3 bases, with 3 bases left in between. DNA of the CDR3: TGCGCCAGCAGCTTGGCGGAAGAGACCCAGTACTTC. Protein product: CASSLAEETQYF.

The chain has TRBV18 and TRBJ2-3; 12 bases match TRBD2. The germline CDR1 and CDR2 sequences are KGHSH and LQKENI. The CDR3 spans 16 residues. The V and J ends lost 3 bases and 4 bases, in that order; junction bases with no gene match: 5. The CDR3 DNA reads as TGTGCCAGCTCACCCCTAGCGGGAGGGGCCGCAGATACGCAGTATTTT. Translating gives CASSPLAGGAADTQYF.

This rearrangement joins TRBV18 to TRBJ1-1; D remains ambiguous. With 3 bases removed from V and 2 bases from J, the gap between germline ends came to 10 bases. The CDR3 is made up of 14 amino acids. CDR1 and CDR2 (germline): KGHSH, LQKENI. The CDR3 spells CASSPNSRNTEAFF. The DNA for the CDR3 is TGTGCCAGCTCACCGAATAGCAGAAACACTGAAGCTTTCTTT.

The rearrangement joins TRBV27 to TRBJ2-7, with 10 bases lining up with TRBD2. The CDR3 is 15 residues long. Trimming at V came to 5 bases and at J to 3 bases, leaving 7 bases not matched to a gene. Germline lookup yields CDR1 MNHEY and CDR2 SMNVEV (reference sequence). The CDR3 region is CASSDDSSGSYEQYF. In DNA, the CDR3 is TGTGCCAGCAGTGACGACTCTAGCGGGAGCTACGAGCAGTACTTC.

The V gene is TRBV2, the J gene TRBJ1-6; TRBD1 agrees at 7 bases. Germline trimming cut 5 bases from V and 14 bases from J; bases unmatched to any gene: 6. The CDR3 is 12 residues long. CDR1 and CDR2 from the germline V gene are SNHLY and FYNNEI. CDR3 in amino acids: CASSYTGAALHF. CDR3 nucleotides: TGTGCCAGCAGTTATACAGGGGCGGCCCTCCACTTT.

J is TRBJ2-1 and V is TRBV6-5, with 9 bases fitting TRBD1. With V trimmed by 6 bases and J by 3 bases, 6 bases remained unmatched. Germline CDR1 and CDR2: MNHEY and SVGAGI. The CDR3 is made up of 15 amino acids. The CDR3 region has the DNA TGTGCCAGCAGCCCGGACAGGGGAATCTACAATGAGCAGTTCTTC. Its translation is CASSPDRGIYNEQFF.

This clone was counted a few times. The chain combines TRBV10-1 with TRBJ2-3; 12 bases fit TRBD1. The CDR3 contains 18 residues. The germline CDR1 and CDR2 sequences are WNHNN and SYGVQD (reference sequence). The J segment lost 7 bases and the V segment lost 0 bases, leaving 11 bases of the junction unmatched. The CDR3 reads CASSESTAGTGGRNTQYF. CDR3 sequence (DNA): TGCGCCAGCAGTGAGTCAACAGCCGGGACAGGGGGCCGGAATACGCAGTATTTT.

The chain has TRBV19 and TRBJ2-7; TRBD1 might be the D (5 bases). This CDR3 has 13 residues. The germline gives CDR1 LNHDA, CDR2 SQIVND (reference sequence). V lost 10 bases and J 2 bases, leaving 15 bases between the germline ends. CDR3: CATLTEIPYEQYF. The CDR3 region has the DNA TGTGCCACCTTGACAGAGATTCCCTACGAGCAGTACTTC.

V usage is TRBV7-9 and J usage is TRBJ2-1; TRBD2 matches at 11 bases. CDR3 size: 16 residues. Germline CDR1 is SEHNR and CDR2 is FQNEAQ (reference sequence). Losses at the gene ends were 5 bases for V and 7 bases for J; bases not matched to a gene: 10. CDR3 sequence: CASSPPWGLAANEQFF. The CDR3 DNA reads TGTGCCAGCAGCCCACCCTGGGGACTAGCGGCTAATGAGCAGTTCTTC.

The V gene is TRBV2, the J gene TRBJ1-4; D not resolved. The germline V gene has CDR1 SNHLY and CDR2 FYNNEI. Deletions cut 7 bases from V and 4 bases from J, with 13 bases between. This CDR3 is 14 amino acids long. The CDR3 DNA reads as TGTGCCAGCACCCAGGACCGGGGTAATGAAAAACTGTTTTTT. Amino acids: CASTQDRGNEKLFF.

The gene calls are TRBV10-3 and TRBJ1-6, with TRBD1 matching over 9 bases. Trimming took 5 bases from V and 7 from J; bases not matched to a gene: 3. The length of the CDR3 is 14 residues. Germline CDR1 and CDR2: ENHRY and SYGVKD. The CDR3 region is CAISKGQGNSPLHF. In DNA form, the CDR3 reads TGTGCCATCAGTAAGGGACAGGGCAATTCACCCCTCCACTTT.

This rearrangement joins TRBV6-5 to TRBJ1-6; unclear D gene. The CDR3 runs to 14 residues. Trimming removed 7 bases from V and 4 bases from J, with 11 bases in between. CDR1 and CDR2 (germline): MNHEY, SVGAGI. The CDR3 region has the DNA TGTGCCAGCACCACGCGCACGTATAATTCACCCCTCCACTTT. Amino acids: CASTTRTYNSPLHF.

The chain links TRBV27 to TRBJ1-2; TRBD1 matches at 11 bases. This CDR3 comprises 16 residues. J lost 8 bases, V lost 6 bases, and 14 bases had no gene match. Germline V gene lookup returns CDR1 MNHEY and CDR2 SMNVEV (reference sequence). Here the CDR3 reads CASSSQAGDRGKGYTF. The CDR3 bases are TGTGCCAGCAGCTCCCAAGCCGGGGACAGGGGGAAAGGCTACACCTTC.

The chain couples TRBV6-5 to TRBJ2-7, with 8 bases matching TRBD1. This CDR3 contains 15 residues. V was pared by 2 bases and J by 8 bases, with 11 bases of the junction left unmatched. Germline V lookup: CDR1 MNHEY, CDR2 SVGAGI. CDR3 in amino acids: CASSYHTSQGAKQYF. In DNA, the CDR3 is TGTGCCAGCAGTTACCACACGTCCCAGGGGGCGAAGCAGTACTTC.

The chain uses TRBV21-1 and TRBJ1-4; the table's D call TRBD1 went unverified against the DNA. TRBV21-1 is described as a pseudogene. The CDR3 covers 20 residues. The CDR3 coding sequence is TGTGCCAGCAGCAAAGCGGGCACCCGGAAACAGACAGGGGGCGATGAAAAACTGTTTTTT. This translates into CASSKAGTRKQTGGDEKLFF.

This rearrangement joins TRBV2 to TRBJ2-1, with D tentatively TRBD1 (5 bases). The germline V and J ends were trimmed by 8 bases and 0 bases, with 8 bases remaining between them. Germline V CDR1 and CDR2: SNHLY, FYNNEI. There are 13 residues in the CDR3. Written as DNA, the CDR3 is TGTGCCAGCGGGGCAGGCTCCTACAATGAGCAGTTCTTC. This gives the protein CASGAGSYNEQFF.

The CDR3 loop is CASSKVAGQSAQHF. The CDR3 DNA reads TGTGCCAGCAGCAAAGTGGCAGGTCAATCAGCCCAGCATTTT. This chain connects TRBV21-1 to TRBJ1-5; the table's D call, TRBD1, has no DNA check behind it. TRBV21-1 is a pseudogene. The CDR3 contains 14 residues.

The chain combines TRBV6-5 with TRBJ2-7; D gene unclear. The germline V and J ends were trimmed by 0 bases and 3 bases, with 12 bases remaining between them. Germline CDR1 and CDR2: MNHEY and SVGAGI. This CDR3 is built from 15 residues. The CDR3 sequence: CASSYSADLSYEQYF. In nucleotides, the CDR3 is TGTGCCAGCAGTTACTCCGCCGATTTGAGCTACGAGCAGTACTTC.

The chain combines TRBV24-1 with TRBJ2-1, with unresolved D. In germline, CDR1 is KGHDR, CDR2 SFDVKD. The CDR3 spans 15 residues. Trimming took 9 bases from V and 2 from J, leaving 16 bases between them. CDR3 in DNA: TGTGCCACCGGGCCCTCGACCCCTCCCTACAATGAGCAGTTCTTC. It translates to CATGPSTPPYNEQFF.

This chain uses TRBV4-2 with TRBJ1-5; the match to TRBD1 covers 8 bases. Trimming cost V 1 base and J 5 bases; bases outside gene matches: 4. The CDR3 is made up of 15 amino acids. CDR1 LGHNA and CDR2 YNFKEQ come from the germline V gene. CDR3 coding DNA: TGTGCCAGCAGCCAAGGAGGACAGGGTGATCAGCCCCAGCATTTT. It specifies CASSQGGQGDQPQHF.

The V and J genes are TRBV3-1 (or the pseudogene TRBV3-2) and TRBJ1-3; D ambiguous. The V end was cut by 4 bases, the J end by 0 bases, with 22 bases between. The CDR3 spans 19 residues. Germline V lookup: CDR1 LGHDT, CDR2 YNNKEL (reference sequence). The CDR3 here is CASSPQRPSTGISGNTIYF. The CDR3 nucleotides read TGTGCCAGCAGCCCGCAGAGGCCCTCGACGGGGATCTCTGGAAACACCATATATTTT.

The CDR3 sequence: CASSENSGGSYNEQFF. CDR3 in DNA: TGCGCCAGCAGTGAGAATAGCGGGGGGTCCTACAATGAGCAGTTCTTC. The J gene is TRBJ2-1, the V gene TRBV10-1; 10 bases are a match to TRBD2. V lost 2 bases, J lost 1 base, and 2 bases stayed unmatched. The CDR3 totals 16 residues. Germline lookup yields CDR1 WNHNN and CDR2 SYGVQD (reference sequence).

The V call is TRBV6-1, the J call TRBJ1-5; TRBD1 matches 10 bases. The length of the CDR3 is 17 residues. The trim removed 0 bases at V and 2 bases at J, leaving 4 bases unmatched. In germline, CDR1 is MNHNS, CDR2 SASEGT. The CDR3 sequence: CASSEAGTGEGNQPQHF. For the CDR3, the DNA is TGTGCCAGCAGTGAAGCCGGGACAGGGGAGGGCAATCAGCCCCAGCATTTT.

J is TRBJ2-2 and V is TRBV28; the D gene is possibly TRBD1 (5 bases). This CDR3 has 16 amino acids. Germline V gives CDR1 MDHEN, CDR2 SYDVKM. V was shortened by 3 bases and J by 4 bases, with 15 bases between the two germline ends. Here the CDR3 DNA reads TGTGCCAGCAGTTTTACCGACAGCTTTAGCACCGGGGAGCTGTTTTTT. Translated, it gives CASSFTDSFSTGELFF.

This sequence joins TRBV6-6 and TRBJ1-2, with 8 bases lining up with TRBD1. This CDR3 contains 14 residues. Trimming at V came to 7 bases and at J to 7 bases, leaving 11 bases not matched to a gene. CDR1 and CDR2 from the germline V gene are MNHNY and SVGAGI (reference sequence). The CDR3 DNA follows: TGTGCCAGCAAATCATCGGACAGGGTTTCTGGCTACACCTTC. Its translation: CASKSSDRVSGYTF.